These T cell receptor beta chains were read from a single sample in a study of PD-L1 blockade in urothelial cancer. Generated by immunoSEQ multiplex PCR, the TCRdb table keeps only in-frame clones and is missing some. The profile shows some 49,000 clones, 87% of them singletons. This specimen was PBMCs, taken around atezolizumab (anti-PD-L1) treatment. The origin of the receptors is a man aged 60 to 69 with urothelial cancer. Each CDR3 is given with its conserved first and last residue. The D gene is left open where the match is weak. Where a row states a size, it is once, few, many or the class of an expanded clone; other rows omit it.

v_call	j_call	clone_size	d_call	cdr3_nt	cdr3_aa
TRBV9	TRBJ2-5	few	TRBD2	TGTGCCAGCAGCGAACTAGCGGGGGGCGATGGGGAGACCCAGTACTTC	CASSELAGGDGETQYF
TRBV5-1	TRBJ1-1	few	TRBD1	TGCGCCAGCAACCGGAGGGGGACAGACCTACTAAACACTGAAGCTTTCTTT	CASNRRGTDLLNTEAFF
TRBV30	TRBJ2-1	-	-	TGTGCCTGGAGTGTACAGGGGGGGTACAATGAGCAGTTCTTC	CAWSVQGGYNEQFF
TRBV29-1	TRBJ2-1	-	-	TGCAGCCTCACGGCCTACAATGAGCAGTTCTTC	CSLTAYNEQFF
TRBV25-1	TRBJ2-1	-	-	TGTGCCAGCAGTCGGACTTCGGGGTCGAATGAGCAGTTCTTC	CASSRTSGSNEQFF
TRBV5-4	TRBJ2-3	-	-	TGTGCCAGCAGCTTGGCCGGCGGAGATACGCAGTATTTT	CASSLAGGDTQYF
TRBV5-8	TRBJ2-7	once	-	TGTGCCAGCAGACAGGGTTATAGCTACGAGCAGTACTTC	CASRQGYSYEQYF
TRBV15	TRBJ2-1	-	TRBD2	TGTGCCACCAGCAGAGGCCTAGCGGGGAACAATGAGCAGTTCTTC	CATSRGLAGNNEQFF
TRBV5-1	TRBJ2-5	once	TRBD1	TGCGCCAGCAGCTTGGAGGGACAGCCCCAAGAGACCCAGTACTTC	CASSLEGQPQETQYF
TRBV7-9	TRBJ1-2	-	TRBD1	TGTGCCAGCAGCTCGTATCAGGGGGGTGACTATGGCTACACCTTC	CASSSYQGGDYGYTF
TRBV14	TRBJ1-5	-	-	TGTGCCAGCAGCCTCCGAGGAGGTCAGCCCCAGCATTTT	CASSLRGGQPQHF
TRBV5-1	TRBJ2-2	-	TRBD1	TGCGCCAGCAGCTTGACCGGGACAGTAAGCACCGGGGAGCTGTTTTTT	CASSLTGTVSTGELFF
TRBV6-5	TRBJ1-4	few	TRBD1	TGTGCCAGCAGTCAACTGACAGGGGGCAAGGAAAAACTGTTTTTT	CASSQLTGGKEKLFF
TRBV10-3	TRBJ2-3	-	TRBD1	TGTGCCATCAGTGGGGGACAGGGATACTCTAGCACAGATACGCAGTATTTT	CAISGGQGYSSTDTQYF
TRBV5-3	TRBJ1-3	-	-	TGTGCCAGAACCCCGGCAGGGGATGGAAACACCATATATTTT	CARTPAGDGNTIYF
TRBV4-3	TRBJ2-5	-	-	TGCGCCAGCAGCCAAGCGGCGGAAGGGACCCAGTACTTC	CASSQAAEGTQYF
TRBV5-1	TRBJ1-4	-	-	TGCGCCAGCAGCTTTGTATCAGGGGCAACTAATGAAAAACTGTTTTTT	CASSFVSGATNEKLFF
TRBV6-5	TRBJ2-5	-	TRBD2	TGTGCCAGCAGTTACCGGGCGGGGGGGCCGGGAGAGACCCAGTACTTC	CASSYRAGGPGETQYF
TRBV7-9	TRBJ2-1	-	TRBD2	TGTGCCAGCAGCTTACTAGCGGGGGGATTCTACAATGAGCAGTTCTTC	CASSLLAGGFYNEQFF
TRBV19	TRBJ1-1	-	-	TGTGCCACCAGACCAGGACAGTTGAACACTGAAGCTTTCTTT	CATRPGQLNTEAFF
TRBV30	TRBJ1-6	-	-	TGTGCCTGGAGAGGAGAGAAACCCTATAATTCACCCCTCCACTTT	CAWRGEKPYNSPLHF
TRBV9	TRBJ1-1	-	-	TGTGCCAGCAGCGTAGCTACAGGGACCATGAACACTGAAGCTTTCTTT	CASSVATGTMNTEAFF
TRBV27	TRBJ1-4	-	-	TGTGCCAGCAGTTTCCGCAGGGCTAATGAAAAACTGTTTTTT	CASSFRRANEKLFF
TRBV11-3	TRBJ2-5	-	TRBD2	TGTGCCAGCAGCCCTAGGGGACTAGCTAGTGGAGAGACCCAGTACTTC	CASSPRGLASGETQYF
TRBV5-1	TRBJ2-5	-	TRBD2	TGCGCCAGCAGCTTTCGGCGGGGGAGGGAAGAGACCCAGTACTTC	CASSFRRGREETQYF
TRBV5-1	TRBJ2-3	-	TRBD1	TGCGCCAGCAGCTTGGACAGGGGGGGCACAGATACGCAGTATTTT	CASSLDRGGTDTQYF
TRBV11-2	TRBJ1-6	-	-	TGTGCCAGCAGCTTAGAAGTCAGTTCACCCCTCCACTTT	CASSLEVSSPLHF
TRBV7-2	TRBJ2-7	-	TRBD2	TGTGCCAGCAGCTGGGGACTAGCGGGGGGTTACGTGCAGTACTTC	CASSWGLAGGYVQYF
TRBV10-3	TRBJ2-2	few	TRBD1	TGTGCCATCAGGCCGAACCGGACAGGGTTGCCCGGGGAGCTGTTTTTT	CAIRPNRTGLPGELFF
TRBV6-6	TRBJ2-5	-	TRBD2	TGTGCCAGCAGTTACGCTCTAGCGGGGGGGCCTGGGACCCAGTACTTC	CASSYALAGGPGTQYF
TRBV7-9	TRBJ1-2	-	TRBD1	TGTGCCAGCAGCCTATCGGGACAGGGGGCGTATGGCTACACCTTC	CASSLSGQGAYGYTF
TRBV6-6	TRBJ1-4	-	-	TGTGCCAGCAGTTACAGGGCCCCGGGGACTAATGAAAAACTGTTTTTT	CASSYRAPGTNEKLFF
TRBV18	TRBJ2-6	-	-	TGTGCCAGCTCACCCGTCCAGGGAACTGGGGCCAACGTCCTGACTTTC	CASSPVQGTGANVLTF
TRBV29-1	TRBJ2-3	-	-	TGCAGCGTCCTCCGGGACACCAGTACGCAGTATTTT	CSVLRDTSTQYF
TRBV30	TRBJ1-5	-	-	TGTGCCTGGAGTCCGTCTGTGAATCAGCCCCAGCATTTT	CAWSPSVNQPQHF
TRBV6-4	TRBJ1-2	-	TRBD1	TGTGCCAGCAGTGACAGGGGGCGGAATCCCATGTTCTATGGCTACACCTTC	CASSDRGRNPMFYGYTF
TRBV6-5	TRBJ1-2	-	-	TGTGCCAGCAGTTACGGGCAGGGGATGGGTGGCTACACCTTC	CASSYGQGMGGYTF
TRBV6-5	TRBJ2-5	-	-	TGTGCCAGCAGTTACAGGCAGGGGTGGCGAGAGACCCAGTACTTC	CASSYRQGWRETQYF
TRBV7-3	TRBJ2-3	-	TRBD2	TGTGCCAGCAGCTCCGGACTAGCGGGGACAGATACGCAGTATTTT	CASSSGLAGTDTQYF
TRBV28	TRBJ1-4	once	-	TGTGCCAGCAGCCAGGGGAGTGAAAAACTGTTTTTT	CASSQGSEKLFF
TRBV2	TRBJ1-5	-	-	TGTGCCAGCAGTGAGTTACACCAAAATCAGCCCCAGCATTTT	CASSELHQNQPQHF
TRBV4-3	TRBJ1-2	-	TRBD1	TGCGCCAGCAGCCAAGAGATCCGACAGGGGTCGGAGTATGGCTACACCTTC	CASSQEIRQGSEYGYTF
TRBV29-1	TRBJ2-3	-	TRBD2	TGCAGCGCCCCTCGGGCTAGCGGGGGACGGGGAGATACGCAGTATTTT	CSAPRASGGRGDTQYF
TRBV9	TRBJ1-4	once	TRBD1	TGTGCCAGCAGCGTAGAGTCAGGGGGCTGGGAAAAACTGTTTTTT	CASSVESGGWEKLFF
TRBV18	TRBJ1-2	-	-	TGTGCCAGCTCACATACAGAGAACTATGGCTACACCTTC	CASSHTENYGYTF
TRBV15	TRBJ1-2	-	-	TGTGCCACCAGCAGTGCGGCCGGATATGGCTACACCTTC	CATSSAAGYGYTF
TRBV7-9	TRBJ2-3	-	TRBD1	TGTGCCAGCAGCTTAGGTAGACAGGGGGCAACAGATACGCAGTATTTT	CASSLGRQGATDTQYF
TRBV30	TRBJ2-6	-	-	TGTGCCTGGACCCGACAGAACTCTGGGGCCAACGTCCTGACTTTC	CAWTRQNSGANVLTF
TRBV30	TRBJ1-2	few	-	TGTGCCTGGCAGCAGGGGAACTATGGCTACACCTTC	CAWQQGNYGYTF